This T cell receptor beta chain originates from a study of response to subunit inactivated influenza vaccine. Regarding the study as a whole: Authors suggested seasonal influenza vaccinations each recruit few new T cells.

TCRdb ran MiXCR on the RT-PCR reads and lists one entry per CDR3 protein. The sample includes about 700,000 distinct CDR3 sequences, 15% to 18% of them seen just once. Only a few counts were recorded for this clonotype. Its matching antigen is unknown. CDR3 length: 13 residues. Trimming cost V 3 bases and J 2 bases, with 8 bases left between them. Germline-derived CDR1 and CDR2 are DFQATT and SNEGSKA (reference sequence). This chain connects TRBV20-1 to TRBJ1-3; maybe TRBD1 (6 bases). This sample comprised PBMCs from blood, obtained 12 days after vaccination. This sequence originates from a man aged 50 or older who received an inactivated influenza vaccine. CDR3 DNA: TGCAGTGCTAGTACAGGGCCTGGAAACACCATATATTTT. The encoded protein is CSASTGPGNTIYF.